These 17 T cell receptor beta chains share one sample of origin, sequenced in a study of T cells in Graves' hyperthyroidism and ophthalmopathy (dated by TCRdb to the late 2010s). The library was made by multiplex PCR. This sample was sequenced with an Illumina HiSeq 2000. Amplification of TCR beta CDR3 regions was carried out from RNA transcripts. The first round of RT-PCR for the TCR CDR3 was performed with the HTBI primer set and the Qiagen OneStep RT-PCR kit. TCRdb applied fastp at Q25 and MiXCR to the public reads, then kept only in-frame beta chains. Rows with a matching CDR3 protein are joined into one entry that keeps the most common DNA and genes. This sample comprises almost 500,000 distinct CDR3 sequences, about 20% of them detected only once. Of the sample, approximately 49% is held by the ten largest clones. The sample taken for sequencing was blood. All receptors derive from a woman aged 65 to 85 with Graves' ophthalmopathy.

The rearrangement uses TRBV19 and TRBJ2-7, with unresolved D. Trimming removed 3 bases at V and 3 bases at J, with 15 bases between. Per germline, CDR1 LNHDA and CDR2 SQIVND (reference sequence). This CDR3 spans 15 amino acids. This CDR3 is CASSIKGGSSYEQYF. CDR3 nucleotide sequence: TGTGCCAGTAGTATTAAGGGTGGCTCGAGCTACGAGCAGTACTTC.

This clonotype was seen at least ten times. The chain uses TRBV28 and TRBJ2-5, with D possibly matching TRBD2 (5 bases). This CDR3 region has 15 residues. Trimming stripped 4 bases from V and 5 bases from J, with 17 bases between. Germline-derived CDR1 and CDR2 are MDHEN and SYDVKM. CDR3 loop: CASSSPNRLRETQYF. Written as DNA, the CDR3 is TGTGCCAGCAGTTCCCCGAACAGACTAAGGGAGACCCAGTACTTC.

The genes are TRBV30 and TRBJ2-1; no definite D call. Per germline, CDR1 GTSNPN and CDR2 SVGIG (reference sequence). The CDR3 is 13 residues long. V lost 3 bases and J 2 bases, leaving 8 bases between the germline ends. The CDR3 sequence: CAWRASPYNEQFF. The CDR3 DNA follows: TGTGCCTGGAGGGCCAGCCCCTACAATGAGCAGTTCTTC.

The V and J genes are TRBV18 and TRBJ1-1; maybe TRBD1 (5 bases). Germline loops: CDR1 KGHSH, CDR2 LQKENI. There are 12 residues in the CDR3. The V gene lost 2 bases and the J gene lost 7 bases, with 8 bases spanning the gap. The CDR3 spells CASSPGDREAFF. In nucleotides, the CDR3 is TGTGCCAGCTCACCAGGGGACCGTGAAGCTTTCTTT.

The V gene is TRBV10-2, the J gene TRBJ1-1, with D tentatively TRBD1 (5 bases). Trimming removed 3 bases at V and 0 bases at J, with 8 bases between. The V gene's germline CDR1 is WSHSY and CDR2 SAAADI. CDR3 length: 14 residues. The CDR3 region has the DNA TGCGCCAGCAGTGAAAAGGGGTTGAACACTGAAGCTTTCTTT. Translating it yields CASSEKGLNTEAFF.

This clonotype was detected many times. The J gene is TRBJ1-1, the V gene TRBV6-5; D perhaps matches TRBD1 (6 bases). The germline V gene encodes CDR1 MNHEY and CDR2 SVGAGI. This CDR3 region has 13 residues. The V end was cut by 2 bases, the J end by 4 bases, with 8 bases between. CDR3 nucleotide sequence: TGTGCCAGCAGTTACAACAGGGCCACTGAAGCTTTCTTT. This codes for CASSYNRATEAFF.

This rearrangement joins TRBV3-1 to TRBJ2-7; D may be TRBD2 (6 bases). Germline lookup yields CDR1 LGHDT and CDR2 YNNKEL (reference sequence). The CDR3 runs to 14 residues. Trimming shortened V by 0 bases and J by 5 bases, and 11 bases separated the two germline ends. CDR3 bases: TGTGCCAGCAGCCAAGAAGGAGGGTTCCACGAGCAGTACTTC. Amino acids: CASSQEGGFHEQYF.

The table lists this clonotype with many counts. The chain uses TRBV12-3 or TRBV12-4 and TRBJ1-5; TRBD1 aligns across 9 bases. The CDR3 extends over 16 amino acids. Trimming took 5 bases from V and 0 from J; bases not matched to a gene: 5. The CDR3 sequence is CASSHGTGNSNQPQHF. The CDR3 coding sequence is TGTGCCAGCAGTCACGGGACAGGGAATAGCAATCAGCCCCAGCATTTT.

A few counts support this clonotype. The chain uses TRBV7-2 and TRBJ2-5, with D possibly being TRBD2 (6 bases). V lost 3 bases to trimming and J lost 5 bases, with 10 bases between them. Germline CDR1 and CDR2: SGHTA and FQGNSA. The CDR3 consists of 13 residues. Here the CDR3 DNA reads TGTGCCAGCAGCTTTAGCGCGGGGGAGACCCAGTACTTC. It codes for CASSFSAGETQYF.

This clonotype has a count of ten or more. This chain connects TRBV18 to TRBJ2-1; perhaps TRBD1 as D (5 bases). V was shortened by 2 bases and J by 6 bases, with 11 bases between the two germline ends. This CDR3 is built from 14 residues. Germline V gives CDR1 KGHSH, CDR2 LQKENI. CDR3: CASSPTSGSNEQFF. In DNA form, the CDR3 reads TGTGCCAGCTCACCAACTTCAGGGTCCAATGAGCAGTTCTTC.

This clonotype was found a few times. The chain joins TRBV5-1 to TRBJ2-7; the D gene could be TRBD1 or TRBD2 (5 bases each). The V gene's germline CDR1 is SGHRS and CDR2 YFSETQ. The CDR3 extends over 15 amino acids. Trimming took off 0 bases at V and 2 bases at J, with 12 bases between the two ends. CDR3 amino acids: CASSLGGSQTYEQYF. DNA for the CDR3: TGCGCCAGCAGCTTGGGGGGGTCGCAAACCTACGAGCAGTACTTC.

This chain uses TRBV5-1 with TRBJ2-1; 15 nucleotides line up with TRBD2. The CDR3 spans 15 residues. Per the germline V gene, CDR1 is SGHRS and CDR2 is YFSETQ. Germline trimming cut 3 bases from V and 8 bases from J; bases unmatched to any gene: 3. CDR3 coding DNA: TGCGCCAGCAGCTCCGGACTAGCGGGAGGGTATGAGCAGTTCTTC. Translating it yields CASSSGLAGGYEQFF. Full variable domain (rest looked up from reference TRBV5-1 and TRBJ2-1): KAGVTQTPRYLIKTRGQQVTLSCSPISGHRSVSWYQQTPGQGLQFLFEYFSETQRNKGNFPGRFSGRQFSNSRSEMNVSTLELGDSALYLCASSSGLAGGYEQFFGPGTRLTVL.

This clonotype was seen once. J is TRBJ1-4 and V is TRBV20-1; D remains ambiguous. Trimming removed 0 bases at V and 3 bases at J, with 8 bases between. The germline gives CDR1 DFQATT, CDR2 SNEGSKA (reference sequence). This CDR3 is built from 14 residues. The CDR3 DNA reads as TGCAGTGCTAGAGATGGCAGACCTAATGAAAAACTGTTTTTT. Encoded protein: CSARDGRPNEKLFF.

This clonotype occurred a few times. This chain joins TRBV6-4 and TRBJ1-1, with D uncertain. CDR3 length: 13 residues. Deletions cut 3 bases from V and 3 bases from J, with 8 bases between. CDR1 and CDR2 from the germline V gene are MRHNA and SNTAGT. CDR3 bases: TGTGCCAGCAGTGAAGCGCGAGACACTGAAGCTTTCTTT. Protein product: CASSEARDTEAFF.

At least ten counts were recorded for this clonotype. The CDR3 nucleotides read TGTGCCAGCAGCTACGGTCGTAGCAGGACAGGGGGCGCTGGTGGAAACACCATATATTTT. Translated, it gives CASSYGRSRTGGAGGNTIYF. The J gene is TRBJ1-3, the V gene TRBV28, with 11 bases aligning to TRBD1. Germline CDR1 reads MDHEN; CDR2 reads SYDVKM. This CDR3 comprises 20 residues. Trimming at V came to 6 bases and at J to 3 bases, leaving 19 bases not matched to a gene.

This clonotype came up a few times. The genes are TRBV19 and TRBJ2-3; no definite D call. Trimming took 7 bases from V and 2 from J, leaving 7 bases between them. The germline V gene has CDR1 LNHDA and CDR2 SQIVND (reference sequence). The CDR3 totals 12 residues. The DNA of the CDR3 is TGTGCCAGTATCCCGCTCACAGATACGCAGTATTTT. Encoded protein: CASIPLTDTQYF.

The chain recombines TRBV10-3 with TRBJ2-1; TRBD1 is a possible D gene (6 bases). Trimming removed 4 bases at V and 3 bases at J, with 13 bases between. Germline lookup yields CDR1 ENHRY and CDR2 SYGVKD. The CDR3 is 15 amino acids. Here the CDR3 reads CAISVSGGDYNEQFF. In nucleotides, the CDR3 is TGTGCCATCAGTGTCTCTGGGGGCGACTACAATGAGCAGTTCTTC.